The T cell receptor (beta chain) under discussion was sequenced for a study of shared clonotypes between healthy human individuals. The study, taken as a whole, reports: Investigators expected sequencing depth to affect clonotype sharing among donors. Naive subsets tended to show greater estimated richness than memory subsets.

Trimming left V 9 bases short and J 0 bases short, with 11 bases between. This CDR3 has 13 amino acids. CDR1 LNHDA and CDR2 SQIVND come from the germline V gene (reference sequence). Profiled with immunoSEQ multiplex PCR; TCRdb holds only in-frame clones, not every one. The data show 230,000 or so clones, with 50% to 80% seen just once and roughly 11% held by the top ten. As for this clone: The antigen remains unidentified.

This chain joins TRBV19 and TRBJ1-1; D remains unclear. The source of this sequence is a man aged 30 to 45 in good health. The material sequenced was memory CD4+ T cells sorted from blood. Stated subset: CD45RA-negative fraction. The CDR3 spells CASTQQMNTEAFF. The CDR3 nucleotides read TGTGCCAGCACACAGCAAATGAACACTGAAGCTTTCTTT. Full variable domain (missing parts from reference TRBV19 and TRBJ1-1): DGGITQSPKYLFRKEGQNVTLSCEQNLNHDAMYWYRQDPGQGLRLIYYSQIVNDFQKGDIAEGYSVSREKKESFPLTVTSAQKNPTAFYLCASTQQMNTEAFFGQGTRLTVV.